This TCR beta chain was observed in a study of T cell clonality in common variable immunodeficiency. Method: immunoSEQ multiplex PCR; TCRdb's copy keeps in-frame clones and lacks some. Observed are about 28,000 clones, no singletons, with the top ten taking just over 3%. The CDR3 runs 15 residues. Germline V gene data show CDR1 as ENHRY and CDR2 as SYGVKD. V was pared by 2 bases and J by 4 bases, with 9 bases between. Notes on the study in general: In common variable immunodeficiency, TCR beta chains reportedly carried fewer deletions and N-nucleotide insertions.

To note about this clone: What it binds is not known. The DNA ends 3 residues before the CDR3 does, and the rest of the CDR3 is filled in from the germline J gene.

Sequenced input: peripheral blood mononuclear cells. The genes are TRBV10-3 and TRBJ1-6; TRBD1 might be the D (6 bases). The TCR comes from a human donor with common variable immunodeficiency. The CDR3 bases that were read are TGTGCCATCAGTGAGGGACAGCGTTATAATTCACCC. Protein sequence: CAISEGQRYNSP. The full CDR3 reads CAISEGQRYNSPLHF.